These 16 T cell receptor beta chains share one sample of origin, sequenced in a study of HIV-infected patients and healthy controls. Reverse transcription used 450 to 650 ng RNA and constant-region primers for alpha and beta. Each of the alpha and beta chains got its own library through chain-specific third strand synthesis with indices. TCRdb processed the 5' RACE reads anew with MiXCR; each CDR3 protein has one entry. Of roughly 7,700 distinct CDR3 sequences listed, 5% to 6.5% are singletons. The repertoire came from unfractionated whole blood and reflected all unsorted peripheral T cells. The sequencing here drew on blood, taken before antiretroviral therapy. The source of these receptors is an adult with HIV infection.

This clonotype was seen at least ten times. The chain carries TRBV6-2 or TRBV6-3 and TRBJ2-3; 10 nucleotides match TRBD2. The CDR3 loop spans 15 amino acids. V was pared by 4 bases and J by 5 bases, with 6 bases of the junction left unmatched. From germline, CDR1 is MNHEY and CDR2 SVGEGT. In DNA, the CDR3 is TGTGCCAGCAGTTTTAGCGGGGGGATCGGAGATACGCAGTATTTT. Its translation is CASSFSGGIGDTQYF.

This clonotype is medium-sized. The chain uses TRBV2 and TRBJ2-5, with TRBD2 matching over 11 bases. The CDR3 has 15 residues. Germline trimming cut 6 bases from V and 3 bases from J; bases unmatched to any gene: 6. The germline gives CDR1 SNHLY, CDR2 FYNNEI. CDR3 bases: TGTGCCAGCAGCGCCGGACTAGCGGGTGAAGAGACCCAGTACTTC. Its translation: CASSAGLAGEETQYF. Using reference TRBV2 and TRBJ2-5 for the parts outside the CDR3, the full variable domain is EPEVTQTPSHQVTQMGQEVILRCVPISNHLYFYWYRQILGQKVEFLVSFYNNEISEKSEIFDDQFSVERPDGSNFTLKIRSTKLEDSAMYFCASSAGLAGEETQYFGPGTRLLVL.

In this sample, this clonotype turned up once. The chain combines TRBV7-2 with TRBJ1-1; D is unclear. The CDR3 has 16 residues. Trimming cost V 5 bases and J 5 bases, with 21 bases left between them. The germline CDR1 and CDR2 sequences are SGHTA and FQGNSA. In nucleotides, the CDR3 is TGTGCCAGCAGCCCGATCGGCGGGCGGGGTGTTACTGAAGCTTTCTTT. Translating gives CASSPIGGRGVTEAFF.

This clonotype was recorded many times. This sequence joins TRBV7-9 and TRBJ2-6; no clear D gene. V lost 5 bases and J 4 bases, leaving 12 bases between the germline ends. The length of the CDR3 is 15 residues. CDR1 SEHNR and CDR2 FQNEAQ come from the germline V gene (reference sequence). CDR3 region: CASSPVLGGANVLTF. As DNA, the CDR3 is TGTGCCAGCAGCCCAGTCCTGGGGGGGGCCAACGTCCTGACTTTC.

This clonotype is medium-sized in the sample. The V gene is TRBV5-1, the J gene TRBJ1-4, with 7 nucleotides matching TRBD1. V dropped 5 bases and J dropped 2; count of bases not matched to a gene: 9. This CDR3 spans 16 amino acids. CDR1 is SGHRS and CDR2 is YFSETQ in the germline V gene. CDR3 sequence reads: CASRLRPGQTNEKLFF. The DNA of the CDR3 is TGCGCCAGCAGGCTGAGACCGGGACAGACTAATGAAAAACTGTTTTTT. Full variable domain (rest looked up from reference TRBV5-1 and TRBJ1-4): KAGVTQTPRYLIKTRGQQVTLSCSPISGHRSVSWYQQTPGQGLQFLFEYFSETQRNKGNFPGRFSGRQFSNSRSEMNVSTLELGDSALYLCASRLRPGQTNEKLFFGSGTQLSVL.

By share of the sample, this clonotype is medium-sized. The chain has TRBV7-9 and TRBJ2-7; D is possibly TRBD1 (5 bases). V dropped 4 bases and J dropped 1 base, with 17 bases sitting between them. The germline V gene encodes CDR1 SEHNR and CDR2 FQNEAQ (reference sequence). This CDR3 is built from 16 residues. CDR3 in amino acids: CASSSTDSPRSYEQYF. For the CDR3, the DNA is TGTGCCAGCAGCTCAACCGACAGCCCGCGATCCTACGAGCAGTACTTC. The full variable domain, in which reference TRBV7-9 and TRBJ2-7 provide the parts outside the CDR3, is DTGVSQNPRHKITKRGQNVTFRCDPISEHNRLYWYRQTLGQGPEFLTYFQNEAQLEKSRLLSDRFSAERPKGSFSTLEIQRTEQGDSAMYLCASSSTDSPRSYEQYFGPGTRLTVT.

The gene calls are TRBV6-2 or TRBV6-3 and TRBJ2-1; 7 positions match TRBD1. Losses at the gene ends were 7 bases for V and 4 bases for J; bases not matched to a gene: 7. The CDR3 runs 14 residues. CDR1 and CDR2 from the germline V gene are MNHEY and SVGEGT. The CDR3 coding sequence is TGTGCCAGCAACCTGGGACAGAGTTACAATGAGCAGTTCTTC. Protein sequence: CASNLGQSYNEQFF.

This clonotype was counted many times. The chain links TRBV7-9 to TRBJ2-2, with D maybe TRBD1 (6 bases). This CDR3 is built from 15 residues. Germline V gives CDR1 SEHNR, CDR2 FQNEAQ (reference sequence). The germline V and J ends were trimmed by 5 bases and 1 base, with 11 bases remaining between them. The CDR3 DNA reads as TGTGCCAGCAGCGGCACAGGGAGGAACACCGGGGAGCTGTTTTTT. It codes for CASSGTGRNTGELFF.

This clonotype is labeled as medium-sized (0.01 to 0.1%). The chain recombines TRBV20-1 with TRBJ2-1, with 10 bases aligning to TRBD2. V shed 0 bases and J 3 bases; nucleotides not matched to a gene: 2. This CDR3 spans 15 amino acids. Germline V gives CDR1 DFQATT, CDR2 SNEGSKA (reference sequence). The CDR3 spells CSAREERGGYNEQFF. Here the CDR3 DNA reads TGCAGTGCTAGAGAGGAGCGGGGGGGCTACAATGAGCAGTTCTTC.

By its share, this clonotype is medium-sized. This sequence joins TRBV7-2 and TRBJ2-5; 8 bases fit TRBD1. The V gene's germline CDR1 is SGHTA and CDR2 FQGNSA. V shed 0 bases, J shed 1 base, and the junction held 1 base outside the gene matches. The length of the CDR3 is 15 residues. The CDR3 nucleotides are TGTGCCAGCAGCTTAGCGGGACAGGCCCAAGAGACCCAGTACTTC. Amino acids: CASSLAGQAQETQYF.

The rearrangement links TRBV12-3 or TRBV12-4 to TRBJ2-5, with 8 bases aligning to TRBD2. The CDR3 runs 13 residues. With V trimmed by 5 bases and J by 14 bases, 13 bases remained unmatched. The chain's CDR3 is CASSPSGGPLVYF. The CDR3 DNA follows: TGTGCCAGCAGTCCCTCGGGGGGGCCACTCGTATACTTC.

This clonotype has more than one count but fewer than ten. CDR3 DNA sequence: TGCAGCGTTGAAGAGGCTGGAGGCGGGGAGACCCAGTACTTC. Translated: CSVEEAGGGETQYF. The rearrangement uses TRBV29-1 and TRBJ2-5; TRBD2 might be the D (5 bases). CDR1 and CDR2 from the germline V gene are SQVTM and ANQGSEA. The V end lost 0 bases, the J end lost 5 bases, and 13 bases lay between the germline ends. The CDR3 loop spans 14 amino acids.

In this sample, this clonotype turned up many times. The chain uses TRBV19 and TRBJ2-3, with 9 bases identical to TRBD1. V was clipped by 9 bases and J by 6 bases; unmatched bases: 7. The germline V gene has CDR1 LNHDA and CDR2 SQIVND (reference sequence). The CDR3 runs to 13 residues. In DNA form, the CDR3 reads TGTGCCAGCAAGGACAGGGGATCCGATACGCAGTATTTT. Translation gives CASKDRGSDTQYF.

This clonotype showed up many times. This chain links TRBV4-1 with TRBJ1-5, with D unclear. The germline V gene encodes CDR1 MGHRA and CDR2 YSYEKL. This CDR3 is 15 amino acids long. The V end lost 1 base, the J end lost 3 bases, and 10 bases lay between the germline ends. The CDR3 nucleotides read TGCGCCAGCAGCCAAGTTTGGGTGGACAATCAGCCCCAGCATTTT. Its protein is CASSQVWVDNQPQHF.

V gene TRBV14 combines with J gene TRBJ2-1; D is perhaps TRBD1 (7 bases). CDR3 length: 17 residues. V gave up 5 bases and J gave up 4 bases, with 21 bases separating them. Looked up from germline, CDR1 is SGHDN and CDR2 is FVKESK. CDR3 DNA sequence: TGTGCCAGCAGCGGGCGTCGGGGGACAGTAGAGTACAATGAGCAGTTCTTC. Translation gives CASSGRRGTVEYNEQFF.

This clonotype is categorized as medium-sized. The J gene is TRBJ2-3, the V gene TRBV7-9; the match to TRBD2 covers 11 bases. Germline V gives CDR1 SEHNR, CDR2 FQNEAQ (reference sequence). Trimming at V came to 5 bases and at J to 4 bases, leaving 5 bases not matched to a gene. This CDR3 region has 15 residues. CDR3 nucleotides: TGTGCCAGCAGCATGACTAGCGGGGCGCCAGATACGCAGTATTTT. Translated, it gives CASSMTSGAPDTQYF. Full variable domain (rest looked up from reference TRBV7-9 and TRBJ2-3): DTGVSQNPRHKITKRGQNVTFRCDPISEHNRLYWYRQTLGQGPEFLTYFQNEAQLEKSRLLSDRFSAERPKGSFSTLEIQRTEQGDSAMYLCASSMTSGAPDTQYFGPGTRLTVL.